This is a list of T cell receptor beta chains from one sample in a study of blood T cell repertoires in COVID-19. TCRdb's table, derived via immunoSEQ multiplex PCR, lists solely in-frame clones and lacks some. Counted here are fewer than 85,000 clones, 85% occurring once; the ten biggest clones make up under 6%. The sample consisted of peripheral blood. The receptors come from an elderly man with acute or convalescent COVID-19. The CDR3 runs from the conserved cysteine through the conserved F or W. D genes are given only for firm matches. The size of a clone is reported for some rows only, either as once, few or many, or as a class for expanded clones.

size: few; V: TRBV7-9; D: NA; J: TRBJ1-3; CDR3: CASSQSGALVGNTIYF; DNA: TGTGCCAGCAGCCAAAGCGGGGCCTTGGTGGGAAACACCATATATTTT
size: few; V: TRBV6-2/TRBV6-3; D: TRBD1; J: TRBJ1-2; CDR3: CASSYADRVAYGYTF; DNA: TGTGCCAGCAGTTATGCGGACAGGGTGGCCTATGGCTACACCTTC
size: NA; V: TRBV4-1; D: NA; J: TRBJ2-5; CDR3: CASSHNGQQETQYF; DNA: TGCGCCAGCAGCCATAACGGACAGCAAGAGACCCAGTACTTC
size: NA; V: TRBV11-3; D: NA; J: TRBJ1-1; CDR3: CASSLDRHTEAFF; DNA: TGTGCCAGCAGCTTAGACAGGCACACTGAAGCTTTCTTT
size: NA; V: TRBV11-3; D: TRBD1; J: TRBJ2-7; CDR3: CASSLGQGETYEQYF; DNA: TGTGCCAGCAGCTTGGGACAGGGGGAAACCTACGAGCAGTACTTC
size: NA; V: TRBV4-1; D: TRBD1; J: TRBJ1-1; CDR3: CASSQTRQGAGGAFF; DNA: TGCGCCAGCAGCCAAACCCGGCAGGGGGCTGGTGGCGCTTTCTTT
size: NA; V: TRBV19; D: NA; J: TRBJ1-4; CDR3: CASSDGGNEKLFF; DNA: TGTGCCAGTAGTGACGGGGGGAATGAAAAACTGTTTTTT
size: NA; V: TRBV7-8; D: NA; J: TRBJ1-1; CDR3: CASSLGRQGARAEAFF; DNA: TGTGCCAGCAGCCTCGGTAGGCAAGGGGCTAGAGCTGAAGCTTTCTTT
size: few; V: TRBV20-1; D: TRBD2; J: TRBJ2-1; CDR3: CSASSRGSREARYNEQFF; DNA: TGCAGTGCTAGTAGTCGGGGTTCGCGGGAGGCAAGATACAATGAGCAGTTCTTC
size: once; V: TRBV5-1; D: TRBD2; J: TRBJ2-3; CDR3: CASSLLADSTDTQYF; DNA: TGCGCCAGCAGCTTACTAGCGGACAGCACAGATACGCAGTATTTT
size: NA; V: TRBV10-3; D: TRBD1; J: TRBJ1-5; CDR3: CAISLQGGPYSNQPQHF; DNA: TGTGCCATCAGTCTACAGGGGGGACCTTATAGCAATCAGCCCCAGCATTTT
size: NA; V: TRBV19; D: NA; J: TRBJ1-5; CDR3: CASGSTGINQPQHF; DNA: TGTGCCAGTGGGTCTACAGGGATAAATCAGCCCCAGCATTTT